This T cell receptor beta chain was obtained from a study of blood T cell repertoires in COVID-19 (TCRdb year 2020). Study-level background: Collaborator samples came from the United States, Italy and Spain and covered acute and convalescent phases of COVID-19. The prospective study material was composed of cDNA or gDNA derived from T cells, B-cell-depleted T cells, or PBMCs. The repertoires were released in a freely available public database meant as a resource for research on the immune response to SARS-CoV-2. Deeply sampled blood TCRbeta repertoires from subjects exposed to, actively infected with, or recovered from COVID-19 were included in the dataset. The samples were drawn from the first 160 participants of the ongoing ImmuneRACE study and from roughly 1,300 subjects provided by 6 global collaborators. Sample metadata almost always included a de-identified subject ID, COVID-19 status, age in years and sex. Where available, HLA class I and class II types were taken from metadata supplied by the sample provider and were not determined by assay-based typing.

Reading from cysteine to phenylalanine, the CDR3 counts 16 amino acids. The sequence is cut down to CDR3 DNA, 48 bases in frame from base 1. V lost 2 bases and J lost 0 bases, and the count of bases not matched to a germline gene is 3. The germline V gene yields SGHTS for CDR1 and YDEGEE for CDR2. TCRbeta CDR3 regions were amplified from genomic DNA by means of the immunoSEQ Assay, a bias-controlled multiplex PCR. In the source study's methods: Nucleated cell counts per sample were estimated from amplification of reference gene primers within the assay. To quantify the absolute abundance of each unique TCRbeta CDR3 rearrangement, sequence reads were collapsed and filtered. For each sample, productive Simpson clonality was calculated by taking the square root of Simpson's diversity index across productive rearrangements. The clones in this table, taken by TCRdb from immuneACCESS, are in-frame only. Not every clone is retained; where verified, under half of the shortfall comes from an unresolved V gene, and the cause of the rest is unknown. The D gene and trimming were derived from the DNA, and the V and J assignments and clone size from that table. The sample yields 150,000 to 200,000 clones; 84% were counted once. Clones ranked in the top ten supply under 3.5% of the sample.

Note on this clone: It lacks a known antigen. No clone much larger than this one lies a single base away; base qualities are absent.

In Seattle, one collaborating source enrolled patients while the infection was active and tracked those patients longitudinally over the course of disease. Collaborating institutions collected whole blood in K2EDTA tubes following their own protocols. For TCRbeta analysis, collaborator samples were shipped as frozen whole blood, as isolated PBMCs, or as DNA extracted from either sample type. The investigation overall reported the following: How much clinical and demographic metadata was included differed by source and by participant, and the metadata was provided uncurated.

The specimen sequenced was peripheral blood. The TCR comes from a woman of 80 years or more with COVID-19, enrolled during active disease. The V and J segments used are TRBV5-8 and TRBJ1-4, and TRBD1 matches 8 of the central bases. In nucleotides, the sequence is TGTGCCAGCAGCTTTATACAGGGGGCAACTAATGAAAAACTGTTTTTT. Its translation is CASSFIQGATNEKLFF.